This T cell receptor beta chain was observed in a study of blood T cell repertoires in COVID-19. For the study at large: COVID-19 samples from acute and convalescent phases originated in the United States, Italy and Spain.

Trimming shortened V by 0 bases and J by 4 bases, and 13 bases separated the two germline ends. The CDR3 loop spans 16 amino acids. The V gene's germline CDR1 is SGHTA and CDR2 FQGNSA. Under the authors' procedure: Cell counts per sample came from amplifying reference gene primers. The repertoire was sequenced with immunoSEQ multiplex PCR; TCRdb's copy has only in-frame clones and lacks some. V and J calls and clone size come straight from that table; D and trimming were deduced from the DNA. The sample holds 200,000 to 250,000 clones, roughly 80% seen once. The rearrangement joins TRBV7-2 to TRBJ2-1; no clear D. This clonotype originated in a young woman with acute or convalescent COVID-19. Specimen: peripheral blood. CDR3 sequence reads: CASSLATAWPYNEQFF. Written as DNA, the CDR3 is TGTGCCAGCAGCTTAGCCACAGCATGGCCGTACAATGAGCAGTTCTTC.